This TCR beta chain was retrieved from a study of cytomegalovirus exposure and HLA in healthy donors. Points from the study as a whole: Rare TCR sequences predominated, though certain public TCRs were found in many donors.

There are 18 residues in the CDR3. CDR1 and CDR2 from the germline V gene are LNHDA and SQIVND (reference sequence). Trimming removed 3 bases from V and 2 bases from J; junction bases left unmatched: 16. As to this clone: What it binds is not known.

Profiled with immunoSEQ multiplex PCR; TCRdb holds only in-frame clones, not every one. The table records around 250,000 clones, around 87% of them present only once. J is TRBJ2-7 and V is TRBV19; 7 bases map to TRBD1. This TCR derives from a woman between 18 and 29 years old in good health and CMV-seronegative. Sequenced: PBMCs. The DNA of the CDR3 is TGTGCCAGTAGTATTCGTCAAAAGGGGACAGACACGGCCTACGAGCAGTACGTC. Translating gives CASSIRQKGTDTAYEQYV.